This paragraph covers one TCR beta chain sequence. This record belongs to a study of blood T cell repertoires in COVID-19. Study context: There were acute and convalescent COVID-19 samples, and they came from the United States, Italy and Spain.

The germline V and J ends were trimmed by 3 bases and 4 bases, with 7 bases remaining between them. Germline-derived CDR1 and CDR2 are SGHAT and FQDESV (reference sequence). This CDR3 spans 13 amino acids. As processed by the authors: Reference gene primers were amplified, and this amplification served to estimate nucleated cell counts. TCRdb's copy holds only in-frame clones and misses some; the assay was immunoSEQ multiplex PCR. V, J and clone size are taken as reported in that table, and D and trimming were inferred from the DNA itself. Of hundreds of thousands of clones in the sample, 75% to 90% were seen once. Cohorts were assigned according to the clinical history that participants reported. Either two negative PCRs, clearance, or symptom resolution qualified Cohort 3 donors as recovered.

The material sequenced was PBMCs or T cells enriched from blood (not recorded which). This clonotype originated in a young man who had recovered from COVID-19. This rearrangement joins TRBV11-1 to TRBJ1-3; D is unresolved. CDR3 nucleotides: TGTGCCAGCAGCTTCGGAGGAGGAAACACCATATATTTT. This gives the protein CASSFGGGNTIYF.